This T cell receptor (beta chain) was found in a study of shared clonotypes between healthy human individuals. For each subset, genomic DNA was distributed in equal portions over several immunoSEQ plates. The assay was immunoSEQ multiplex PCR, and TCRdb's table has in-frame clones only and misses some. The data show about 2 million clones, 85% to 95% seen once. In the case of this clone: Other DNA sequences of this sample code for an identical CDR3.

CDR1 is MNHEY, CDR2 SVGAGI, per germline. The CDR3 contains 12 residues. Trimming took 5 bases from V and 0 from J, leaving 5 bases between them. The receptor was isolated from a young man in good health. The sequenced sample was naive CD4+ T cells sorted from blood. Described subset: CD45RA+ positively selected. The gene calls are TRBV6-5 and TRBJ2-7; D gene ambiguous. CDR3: CASSQNSYEQYF. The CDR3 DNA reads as TGTGCCAGCAGTCAAAACTCCTACGAGCAGTACTTC.